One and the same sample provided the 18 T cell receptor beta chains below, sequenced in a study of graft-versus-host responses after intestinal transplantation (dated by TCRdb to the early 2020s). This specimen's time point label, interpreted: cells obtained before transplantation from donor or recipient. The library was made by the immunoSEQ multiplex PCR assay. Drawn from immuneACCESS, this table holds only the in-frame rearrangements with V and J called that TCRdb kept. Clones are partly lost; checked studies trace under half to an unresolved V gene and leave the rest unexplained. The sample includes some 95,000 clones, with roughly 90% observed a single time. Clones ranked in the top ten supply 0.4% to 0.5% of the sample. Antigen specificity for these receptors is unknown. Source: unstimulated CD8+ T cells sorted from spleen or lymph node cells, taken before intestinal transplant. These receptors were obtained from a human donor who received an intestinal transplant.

The CDR3 protein is CASSPLVGGEDIQYF. The CDR3 DNA follows: TGCGCCAGCAGCCCCTTAGTCGGAGGGGAGGACATTCAGTACTTC. This chain uses TRBV4-1 with TRBJ2-4; a weak D match, TRBD2 (6 bases). The germline gives CDR1 MGHRA, CDR2 YSYEKL. The CDR3 runs 15 residues. Between the trimmed V and J ends, which lost 4 bases and 8 bases, there was a span of 18 bases.

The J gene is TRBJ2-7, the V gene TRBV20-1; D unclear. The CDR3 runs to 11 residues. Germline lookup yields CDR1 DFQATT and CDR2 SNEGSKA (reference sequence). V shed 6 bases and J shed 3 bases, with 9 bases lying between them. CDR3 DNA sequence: TGCAGTGCCCACGACATCTACGAGCAGTACTTC. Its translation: CSAHDIYEQYF.

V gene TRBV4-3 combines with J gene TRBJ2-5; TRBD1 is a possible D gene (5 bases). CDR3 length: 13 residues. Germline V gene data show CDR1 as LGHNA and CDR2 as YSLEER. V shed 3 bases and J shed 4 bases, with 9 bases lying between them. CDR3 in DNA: TGCGCCAGCAGCCACTACAGGACAGAGACCCAGTACTTC. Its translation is CASSHYRTETQYF.

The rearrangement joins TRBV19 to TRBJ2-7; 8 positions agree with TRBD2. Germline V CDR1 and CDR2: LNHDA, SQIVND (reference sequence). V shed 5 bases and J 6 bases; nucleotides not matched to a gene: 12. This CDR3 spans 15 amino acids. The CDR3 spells CASSETGLDASEQYF. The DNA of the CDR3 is TGTGCCAGTAGTGAGACGGGACTAGATGCATCCGAGCAGTACTTC.

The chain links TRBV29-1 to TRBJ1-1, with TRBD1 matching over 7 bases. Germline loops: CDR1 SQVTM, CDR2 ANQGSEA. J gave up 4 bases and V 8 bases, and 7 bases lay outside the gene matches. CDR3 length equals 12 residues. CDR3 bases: TGCAGCCTCAACCCAGGGGGCACTGAAGCTTTCTTT. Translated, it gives CSLNPGGTEAFF.

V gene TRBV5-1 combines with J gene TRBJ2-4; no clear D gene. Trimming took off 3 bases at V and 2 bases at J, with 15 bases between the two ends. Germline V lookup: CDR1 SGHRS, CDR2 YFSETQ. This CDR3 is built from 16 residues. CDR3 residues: CASSSPRTDSKNIQYF. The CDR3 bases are TGCGCCAGCAGCTCTCCCCGAACTGATTCCAAAAACATTCAGTACTTC.

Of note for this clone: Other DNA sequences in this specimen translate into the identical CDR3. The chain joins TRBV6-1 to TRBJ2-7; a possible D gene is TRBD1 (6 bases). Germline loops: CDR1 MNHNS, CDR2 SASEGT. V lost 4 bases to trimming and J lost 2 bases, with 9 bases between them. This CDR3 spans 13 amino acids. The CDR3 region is CASSARTAYEQYF. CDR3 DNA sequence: TGTGCCAGCAGTGCGCGGACAGCCTACGAGCAGTACTTC.

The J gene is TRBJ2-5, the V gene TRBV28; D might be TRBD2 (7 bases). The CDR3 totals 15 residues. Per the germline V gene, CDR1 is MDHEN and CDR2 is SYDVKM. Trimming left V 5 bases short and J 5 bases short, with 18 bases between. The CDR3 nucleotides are TGTGCCAGCAGTCCCCAAGCGGGAAGGGGGGAGACCCAGTACTTC. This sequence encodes CASSPQAGRGETQYF.

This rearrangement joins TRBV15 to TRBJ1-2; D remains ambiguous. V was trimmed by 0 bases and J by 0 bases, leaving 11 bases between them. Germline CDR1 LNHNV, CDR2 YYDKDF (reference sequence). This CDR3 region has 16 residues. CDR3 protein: CATSRDGRETNYGYTF. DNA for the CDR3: TGTGCCACCAGCAGAGATGGTCGGGAAACTAACTATGGCTACACCTTC.

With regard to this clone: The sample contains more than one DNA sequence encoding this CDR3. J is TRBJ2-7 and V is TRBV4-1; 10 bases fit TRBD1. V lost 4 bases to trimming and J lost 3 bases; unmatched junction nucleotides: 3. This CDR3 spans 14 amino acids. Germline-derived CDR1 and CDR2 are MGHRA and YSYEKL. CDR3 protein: CASSPRTGGYEQYF. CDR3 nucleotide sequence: TGCGCCAGCAGCCCGCGGACAGGGGGCTACGAGCAGTACTTC.

The DNA of the CDR3 is TGCGCCAGCAGTGAAAGTACAGGGGGCAACACTGAAGCTTTCTTT. Amino acid sequence: CASSESTGGNTEAFF. This rearrangement joins TRBV10-2 to TRBJ1-1; TRBD1 matches 9 bases. Trimming at V came to 3 bases and at J to 2 bases, leaving 4 bases not matched to a gene. The germline V gene has CDR1 WSHSY and CDR2 SAAADI. CDR3 size: 15 residues.

Here the CDR3 DNA reads TGCGCCAGCAGCTTTGACTCACCGAACACTGAAGCTTTCTTT. As protein: CASSFDSPNTEAFF. The chain has TRBV5-1 and TRBJ1-1; D is ambiguous. The germline V gene encodes CDR1 SGHRS and CDR2 YFSETQ. Trimming shortened V by 2 bases and J by 1 base, and 9 bases separated the two germline ends. CDR3 length equals 14 residues.

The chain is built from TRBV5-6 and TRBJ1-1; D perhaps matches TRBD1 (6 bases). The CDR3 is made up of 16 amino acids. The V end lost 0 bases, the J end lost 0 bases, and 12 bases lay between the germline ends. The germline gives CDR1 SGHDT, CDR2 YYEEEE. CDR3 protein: CASSLGQGGLNTEAFF. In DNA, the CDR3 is TGTGCCAGCAGCTTGGGTCAAGGGGGACTGAACACTGAAGCTTTCTTT.

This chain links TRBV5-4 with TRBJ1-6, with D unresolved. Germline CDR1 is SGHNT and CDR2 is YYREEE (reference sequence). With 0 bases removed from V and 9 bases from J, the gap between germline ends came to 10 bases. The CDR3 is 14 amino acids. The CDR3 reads CASSLVSAGSPLHF. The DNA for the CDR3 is TGTGCCAGCAGCTTGGTGTCTGCGGGTTCACCCCTCCACTTT.

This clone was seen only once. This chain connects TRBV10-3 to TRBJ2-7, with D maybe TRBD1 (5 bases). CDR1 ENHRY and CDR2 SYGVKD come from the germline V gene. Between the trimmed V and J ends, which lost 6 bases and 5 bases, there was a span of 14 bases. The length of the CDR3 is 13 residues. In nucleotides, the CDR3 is TGTGCCATCAGCCCAGGGTTAGGAGACGAGCAGTACTTC. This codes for CAISPGLGDEQYF.

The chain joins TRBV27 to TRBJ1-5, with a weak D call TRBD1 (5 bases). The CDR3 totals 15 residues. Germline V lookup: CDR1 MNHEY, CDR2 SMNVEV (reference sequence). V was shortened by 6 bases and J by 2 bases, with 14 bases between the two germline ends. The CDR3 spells CASSQGFVGNQPQHF. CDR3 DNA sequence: TGTGCCAGCAGCCAGGGATTCGTGGGCAATCAGCCCCAGCATTTT.

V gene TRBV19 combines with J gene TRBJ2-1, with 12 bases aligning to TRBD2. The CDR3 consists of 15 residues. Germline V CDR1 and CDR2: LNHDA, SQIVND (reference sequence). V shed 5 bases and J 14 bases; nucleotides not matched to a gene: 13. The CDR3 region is CASSALAGGAGSEFF. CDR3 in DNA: TGTGCCAGTAGTGCACTAGCGGGGGGTGCTGGTTCTGAGTTCTTC. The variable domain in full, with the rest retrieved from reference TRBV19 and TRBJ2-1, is DGGITQSPKYLFRKEGQNVTLSCEQNLNHDAMYWYRQDPGQGLRLIYYSQIVNDFQKGDIAEGYSVSREKKESFPLTVTSAQKNPTAFYLCASSALAGGAGSEFFGPGTRLTVL.

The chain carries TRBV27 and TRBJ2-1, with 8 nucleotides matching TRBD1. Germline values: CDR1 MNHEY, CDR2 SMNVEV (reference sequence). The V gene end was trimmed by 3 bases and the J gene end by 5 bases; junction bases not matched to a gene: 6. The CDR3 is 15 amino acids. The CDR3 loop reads CASSFRGQGNNEQFF. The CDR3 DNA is TGTGCCAGCAGTTTTAGAGGACAGGGTAACAATGAGCAGTTCTTC.